One and the same sample provided the 21 T cell receptor beta chains below, sequenced in a study of cytomegalovirus exposure and HLA in healthy donors. The PCR was carried out with 60 Vbeta primers and 13 Jbeta primers. TCRdb's copy holds only in-frame clones and misses some; the assay was immunoSEQ multiplex PCR. The sample carries over 100,000 clones, about four fifths recorded once. The specimen sequenced was PBMCs. The receptor source for this set is a woman under 30 in good health and CMV-seropositive.

J is TRBJ1-5 and V is TRBV7-6, with D tentatively TRBD1 (6 bases). The germline CDR1 and CDR2 sequences are SGHVS and FNYEAQ. CDR3 length equals 15 residues. Trimming stripped 4 bases from V and 7 bases from J, with 17 bases between. CDR3 amino acids: CASSSTGQRGQPQHF. The DNA for the CDR3 is TGTGCCAGCAGCTCAACCGGACAGAGGGGACAGCCCCAGCATTTT.

A few counts support this clone. V and J are TRBV6-5 and TRBJ1-2; D is ambiguous. This CDR3 has 14 residues. The germline gives CDR1 MNHEY, CDR2 SVGAGI. Trimming took off 2 bases at V and 2 bases at J, with 9 bases between the two ends. The CDR3 DNA follows: TGTGCCAGCAGTTACAGTGGAGGGAACTATGGCTACACCTTC. Translation gives CASSYSGGNYGYTF.

The chain has TRBV15 and TRBJ1-4; D uncertain. Germline CDR1 and CDR2: LNHNV and YYDKDF (reference sequence). With 3 bases removed from V and 6 bases from J, the gap between germline ends came to 17 bases. The CDR3 is made up of 16 amino acids. The CDR3 here is CATSSLLRRSDEKLFF. Here the CDR3 DNA reads TGTGCCACCAGCAGCCTCCTCAGGAGGAGCGATGAAAAACTGTTTTTT. Together with reference TRBV15 and TRBJ1-4, the CDR3 gives the full variable domain: DAMVIQNPRYQVTQFGKPVTLSCSQTLNHNVMYWYQQKSSQAPKLLFHYYDKDFNNEADTPDNFQSRRPNTSFCFLDIRSPGLGDTAMYLCATSSLLRRSDEKLFFGSGTQLSVL.

This chain joins TRBV14 and TRBJ1-1; 8 nucleotides agree with TRBD1. V lost 3 bases, J lost 4 bases, and 4 bases stayed unmatched. From germline, CDR1 is SGHDN and CDR2 FVKESK. The CDR3 sequence is 14 residues long. The CDR3 here is CASSQLTGATEAFF. CDR3 nucleotides: TGTGCCAGCAGCCAGCTGACAGGGGCCACTGAAGCTTTCTTT.

The chain combines TRBV12-5 with TRBJ2-3, with no clear D. The V gene lost 10 bases and the J gene lost 3 bases, with 11 bases spanning the gap. CDR1 and CDR2 (germline): LGHNT, FRNRAP. The CDR3 is made up of 12 amino acids. CDR3 region: CATVSETDTQYF. The CDR3 DNA reads as TGTGCTACAGTAAGCGAGACAGATACGCAGTATTTT.

A few counts support this clone. The chain joins TRBV19 to TRBJ2-1, with no clear D. The V and J ends lost 1 base and 7 bases respectively, with 14 bases between them. The CDR3 runs to 15 residues. Germline values: CDR1 LNHDA, CDR2 SQIVND (reference sequence). The CDR3 sequence is CASSIATIRGNEQFF. The CDR3 DNA is TGTGCCAGTAGTATAGCTACGATACGAGGAAATGAGCAGTTCTTC.

This clone was seen a single time. The J gene is TRBJ2-7, the V gene TRBV7-2; no firm D call. CDR3 length: 12 residues. V dropped 0 bases and J dropped 10 bases, with 10 bases sitting between them. Per germline, CDR1 SGHTA and CDR2 FQGNSA. The CDR3 loop reads CASSLALTLQYF. The CDR3 bases are TGTGCCAGCAGCTTAGCGCTGACACTTCAGTACTTC.

V and J are TRBV9 and TRBJ2-5; TRBD1 agrees at 8 bases. The CDR3 is made up of 14 amino acids. The V gene's germline CDR1 is SGDLS and CDR2 YYNGEE. The V gene end was trimmed by 4 bases and the J gene end by 5 bases; junction bases not matched to a gene: 7. The CDR3 loop is CASSPTGGRETQYF. The DNA of the CDR3 is TGTGCCAGCAGCCCTACAGGGGGAAGGGAGACCCAGTACTTC.

The rearrangement links TRBV6-5 to TRBJ2-1; 7 nucleotides align to TRBD1. V dropped 0 bases and J dropped 4; count of bases not matched to a gene: 3. This CDR3 region has 15 residues. Germline V gene sequence: CDR1 MNHEY, CDR2 SVGAGI. The CDR3 region has the DNA TGTGCCAGCAGTTACTCGGGACAGAGTTACAATGAGCAGTTCTTC. This gives the protein CASSYSGQSYNEQFF.

The chain uses TRBV6-4 and TRBJ1-1; TRBD1 matches at 7 bases. CDR3 length: 14 amino acids. Germline V gene data show CDR1 as MRHNA and CDR2 as SNTAGT. V dropped 4 bases and J dropped 2; count of bases not matched to a gene: 4. Here the CDR3 reads CASSVDRSNTEAFF. CDR3 coding DNA: TGTGCCAGCAGTGTGGACAGGAGCAACACTGAAGCTTTCTTT.

This clone was seen once. The chain recombines TRBV27 with TRBJ2-3; 8 nucleotides match TRBD1. This CDR3 contains 15 residues. Germline lookup yields CDR1 MNHEY and CDR2 SMNVEV (reference sequence). Trimming at V came to 8 bases and at J to 1 base, leaving 8 bases not matched to a gene. The CDR3 region is CASSLGTGRTDTQYF. Here the CDR3 DNA reads TGTGCCAGCTCGTTGGGGACAGGTCGCACAGATACGCAGTATTTT.

CDR3 in DNA: TGCGCCAGCAGCTATAACGGGGAGTCCGAGCAGTACTTC. This sequence encodes CASSYNGESEQYF. The rearrangement joins TRBV5-1 to TRBJ2-7; a weak D match, TRBD2 (5 bases). With 3 bases removed from V and 6 bases from J, the gap between germline ends came to 13 bases. The germline CDR1 and CDR2 sequences are SGHRS and YFSETQ. This CDR3 region has 13 residues.

The chain uses TRBV9 and TRBJ2-1; 10 bases align to TRBD1. With 4 bases clipped from V and 9 bases from J, the junction kept 10 bases outside the gene matches. Germline-derived CDR1 and CDR2 are SGDLS and YYNGEE. CDR3 length equals 15 residues. CDR3 amino acids: CASSWGDRGRSEQFF. The CDR3 nucleotides are TGTGCCAGCAGCTGGGGGGACAGGGGTAGATCTGAGCAGTTCTTC.

CDR3 region: CASSLSRPDYEQYF. CDR3 DNA: TGTGCCAGCAGCCTATCCAGGCCCGACTACGAGCAGTACTTC. The chain joins TRBV5-4 to TRBJ2-7, with D unresolved. CDR3 length equals 14 residues. The germline V and J ends were trimmed by 4 bases and 3 bases, with 14 bases remaining between them. Per the germline V gene, CDR1 is SGHNT and CDR2 is YYREEE (reference sequence).

This chain connects TRBV2 to TRBJ2-6; D possibly corresponds to TRBD2 (6 bases). This CDR3 region has 15 residues. The germline CDR1 and CDR2 sequences are SNHLY and FYNNEI. V shed 4 bases and J shed 4 bases, with 11 bases lying between them. CDR3 sequence: CASSGGLAGANVLTF. As DNA, the CDR3 is TGTGCCAGCAGTGGAGGGCTAGCGGGGGCCAACGTCCTGACTTTC.

This clone has more than one count but fewer than ten. J is TRBJ2-1 and V is TRBV7-9; 9 positions match TRBD2. Germline V gene data show CDR1 as SEHNR and CDR2 as FQNEAQ (reference sequence). The J segment lost 4 bases and the V segment lost 2 bases, leaving 6 bases of the junction unmatched. The CDR3 length is 16 residues. In DNA, the CDR3 is TGTGCCAGCAGCTTAAAAAGACTAGCGGCTTACAATGAGCAGTTCTTC. It codes for CASSLKRLAAYNEQFF.

This chain links TRBV14 with TRBJ2-3; weak D call: TRBD2 (5 bases). The CDR3 sequence is 14 residues long. Germline V gene lookup returns CDR1 SGHDN and CDR2 FVKESK. The ends were cut back, 2 bases at V and 1 base at J, with 7 bases in the middle. The CDR3 sequence is CASSQTRGTDTQYF. DNA of the CDR3: TGTGCCAGCAGCCAAACTAGGGGCACAGATACGCAGTATTTT. Full variable domain (rest looked up from reference TRBV14 and TRBJ2-3): EAGVTQFPSHSVIEKGQTVTLRCDPISGHDNLYWYRRVMGKEIKFLLHFVKESKQDESGMPNNRFLAERTGGTYSTLKVQPAELEDSGVYFCASSQTRGTDTQYFGPGTRLTVL.

V and J are TRBV28 and TRBJ1-1; 10 positions agree with TRBD1. J lost 3 bases, V lost 3 bases, and 4 bases had no gene match. This CDR3 is 15 amino acids long. Germline V lookup: CDR1 MDHEN, CDR2 SYDVKM. CDR3 loop: CASSFAGQGYTEAFF. CDR3 sequence (DNA): TGTGCCAGCAGTTTCGCGGGACAGGGGTACACTGAAGCTTTCTTT.

The sample holds a few counts of this clone. The chain couples TRBV7-8 to TRBJ1-4, with D unclear. CDR1 and CDR2 (germline): SGHVS, FQNEAQ. This CDR3 is 13 amino acids long. The V and J ends lost 1 base and 8 bases respectively, with 8 bases between them. CDR3 region: CASSLEAEEKLFF. The CDR3 DNA sequence: TGTGCCAGCAGCTTAGAGGCGGAAGAAAAACTGTTTTTT.

The chain employs TRBV6-1 and TRBJ2-3; perhaps TRBD2 as D (6 bases). V lost 3 bases and J lost 2, with 15 bases in between. Germline V gives CDR1 MNHNS, CDR2 SASEGT. The CDR3 spans 16 residues. The CDR3 DNA follows: TGTGCCAGCAGTGAGGCGGTAGCGGCCATCACAGATACGCAGTATTTT. Protein product: CASSEAVAAITDTQYF.

The sample holds a few counts of this clone. This chain connects TRBV29-1 to TRBJ1-5, with TRBD1 matching over 9 bases. The CDR3 sequence is 12 residues long. V shed 5 bases and J 5 bases; nucleotides not matched to a gene: 1. Germline CDR1 SQVTM, CDR2 ANQGSEA. CDR3 loop: CSVRQGDQPQHF. The DNA of the CDR3 is TGCAGCGTTCGACAGGGGGATCAGCCCCAGCATTTT.